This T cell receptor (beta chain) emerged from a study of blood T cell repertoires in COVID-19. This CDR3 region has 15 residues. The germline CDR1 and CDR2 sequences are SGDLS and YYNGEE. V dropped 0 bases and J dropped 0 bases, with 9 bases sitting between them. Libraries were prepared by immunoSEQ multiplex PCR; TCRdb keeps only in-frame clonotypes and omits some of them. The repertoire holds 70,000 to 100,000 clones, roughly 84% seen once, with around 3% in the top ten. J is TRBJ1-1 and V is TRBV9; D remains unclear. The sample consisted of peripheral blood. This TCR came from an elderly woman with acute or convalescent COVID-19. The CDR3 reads CASSVGPGMNTEAFF. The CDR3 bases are TGTGCCAGCAGCGTAGGTCCGGGTATGAACACTGAAGCTTTCTTT.